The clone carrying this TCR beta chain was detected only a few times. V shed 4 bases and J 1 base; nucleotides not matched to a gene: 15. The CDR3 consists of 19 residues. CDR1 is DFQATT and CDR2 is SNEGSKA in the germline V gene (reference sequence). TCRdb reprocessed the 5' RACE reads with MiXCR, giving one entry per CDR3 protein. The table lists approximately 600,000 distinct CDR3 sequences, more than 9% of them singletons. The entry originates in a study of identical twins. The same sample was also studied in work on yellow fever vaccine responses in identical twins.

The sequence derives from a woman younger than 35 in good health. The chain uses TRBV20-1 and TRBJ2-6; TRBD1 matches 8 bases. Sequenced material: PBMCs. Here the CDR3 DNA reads TGCAGTGCTATTCCCACCGACAGGGGCAGACCTTCTGGGGCCAACGTCCTGACTTTC. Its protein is CSAIPTDRGRPSGANVLTF.